Included here is one TCR beta chain sequence, with context. Its antigen remains unidentified. The sample holds no much larger clone one base away, and base qualities are not on file. The source of the sample is a study of shared clonotypes between healthy human individuals (dated by TCRdb to 2020 to 2021). Looking at the study overall: Three men and a couple of women, aged 18 to 49 years, made up the cohort. Per donor, leukapheresis produced somewhere between about 0.94 and 9 billion PBMCs. Different laboratories and diverse techniques were used to prepare libraries and sequence TCR repertoires, to increase sequencing depth and limit assay-specific biases. For each donor, three plates each were used for CD4 naive and CD4 memory, two plates were used for CD8 naive, and one plate was used for CD8 memory. Blood TCR repertoires of several healthy adults were deeply sequenced to estimate repertoire size and the extent of clonotype sharing between individuals.

Findings and caveats that apply to the study as a whole: Across a handful of donors, 5% to 6% of naive CD4, roughly 3.5% of naive CD8, 2.3% of memory CD4, and 0.4% to 0.45% of memory CD8 clonotypes were shared. Rarefaction of sorted-subset datasets indicated incomplete sequencing despite the large sequencing depth. Naive subsets generally had larger estimated clonotype richness than memory subsets did. The small number of donors limited the genetic and exposure-history diversity represented. Compared with non-shared clonotypes, the clonotypes found in all four sorted-subset donors had higher generation probabilities. Sampling was restricted to blood, and TCR repertoires in tissue are likely to differ from TCR repertoires in blood. Pairwise subsampling indicated that sequencing depth was expected to affect the degree of clonotype sharing among donors.

TCR CDR3 regions were amplified from genomic DNA by multiplex PCR using the deep immunoSEQ assay. Genomic DNA extracted from each cell subset was distributed evenly over all wells of several immunoSEQ 96-well plates, and each plate served as one replicate. Each replicate PCR for sorted subsets received roughly 200 ng genomic DNA, equal to some 32,000 T cell genomes. Purified libraries were measured with a Qubit 3.0 fluorometer, size-checked on a Bioanalyzer 2100, and measured again with the KAPA Library Quantification kit. Every immunoSEQ 96-well plate was sequenced on a dedicated single-read 150-cycle Illumina NextSeq 550 flow cell. As for the original processing: The immunoSEQ output contained only junctional sequences without quality scores, so filtering could not match that applied to full-length reads. Sequences were annotated with PyIR, a Python wrapper for IgBLAST v1.9, and V/J genes and CDR3 were assigned using IMGT germline references. Reads were removed for weak V/J assignments (E-value above 1e-6), missing CDR3, stop codons, out-of-frame junctions, or ambiguous translated residues. A V3J clonotype was defined by an identical inferred V gene, J gene, and CDR3 amino acid sequence. The percentage overlap between two repertoires was calculated by dividing the number of shared unique clonotypes by the size of the smaller repertoire. Three approaches were used to assess repertoire richness: RTK rarefaction, the Chao1 estimator, and Recon v2.1 estimates of unobserved clonotypes. For all TCRbeta clonotypes obtained by the gDNA method from a few donors, generation probabilities were computed with OLGA. Sourced from immuneACCESS, this table was stored by TCRdb with only in-frame sequences that have V and J called. A share of the clones is absent; for the studies checked, an unresolved V gene accounts for under half, and the remainder has no known explanation. V and J calls and clone size follow that table, whereas D and trimming were derived from the DNA. The sample table records roughly 1.4 million clones; 98% of these occur just once. The top ten constitute 0.36% of the sample.

The donors were healthy, HIV-negative adults with no recently reported acute infections or vaccinations. All donors were Caucasian adults living in Nashville, Tennessee, USA. CD4+ T cells were enriched through magnetic negative selection, after which naive cells were positively selected on CD45RA and the remaining negative fraction served as the memory subset. Blood was collected by leukapheresis, and PBMCs were isolated by Ficoll-Histopaque density gradient centrifugation and then cryopreserved in liquid nitrogen vapor phase. Analytical flow cytometry was used to check the purity and quantity of each magnetically sorted T cell population. Each sorted fraction had its genomic DNA isolated and then quantified by UV absorbance on a Nanodrop 2000c. The CDR3 measures 14 amino acids from cysteine to phenylalanine. This entry keeps only the CDR3 DNA: 42 bases, framed from base 1. V and J are truncated by 5 bases and 1 base respectively, leaving an intervening sequence of 9 bases. Taken from the germline V gene, the CDR1 and CDR2 loops are SGHNT and YENEEA.

The sample consisted of naive CD4+ T cells sorted from blood. This specimen's cell subset or site label, interpreted: CD45RA+ positively selected. The clonotype was recovered from a man aged 30 to 45 in good health. The sequence joins TRBV11-3 to TRBJ2-1; TRBD2 is possibly the D segment (6 matching bases). The DNA reads TGTGCCAGCAGCGAGGGGAGGTCCTACAATGAGCAGTTCTTC. Its amino acids are CASSEGRSYNEQFF.